Sequencing of this TCR beta chain was carried out in a study of CD8+ T cells in alopecia areata. About this clone: Its target is not known.

Germline V gives CDR1 SGHRS, CDR2 YFSETQ. This CDR3 contains 14 residues. Trimming took 4 bases from V and 0 from J, leaving 10 bases between them. After isolation, RNA underwent reverse transcription to generate cDNA as the sequencing template. Clones were sequenced by immunoSEQ multiplex PCR, and TCRdb holds only the in-frame ones, with some missing. The sample comprises some 130,000 clones, 54% of which are singletons, and 15% to 20% rests with the top ten. Treatment in this sample: oral pan-JAK inhibitor, 5-10 mg twice daily. Sorting from PBMCs produced CD4+ and CD8+ T cells. Findings of the study overall: Tofacitinib significantly brought down scalp clonality and expanded CD8+ clones among top 100.

The receptor was derived from a human donor with alopecia areata. This specimen was CD8+ T cells sorted from blood, taken at week 4, from a patient treated with tofacitinib. The chain has TRBV5-1 and TRBJ1-1; D uncertain. CDR3 region: CASSPGRMNTEAFF. CDR3 sequence (DNA): TGCGCCAGCAGCCCCGGCCGGATGAACACTGAAGCTTTCTTT.